The sequence of this T cell receptor (beta chain) was determined in a study of cytomegalovirus exposure and HLA in healthy donors. Study results and caveats: While the bulk of TCR sequences proved rare, some public TCRs turned up in many donors.

Comments on this clone: The antigen remains undetermined.

The PCR had 60 Vbeta and 13 Jbeta primers. Repertoires were generated with immunoSEQ multiplex PCR, while TCRdb's copy carries only in-frame clones and drops some. The sample includes roughly 140,000 clones, roughly 77% seen only once; the top ten take roughly 3.6%. Germline loops: CDR1 LNHNV, CDR2 YYDKDF (reference sequence). V was pared by 0 bases and J by 1 base, with 21 bases between. CDR3 length equals 20 residues. V and J are TRBV15 and TRBJ2-2; tentatively, D is TRBD2 (5 bases). Sequenced: PBMCs. The clonotype comes from a human donor in good health. The CDR3: CATSRDLGGLGSLNTGELFF. For the CDR3, the DNA is TGTGCCACCAGCAGAGATCTCGGAGGCCTAGGCAGCCTGAACACCGGGGAGCTGTTTTTT.